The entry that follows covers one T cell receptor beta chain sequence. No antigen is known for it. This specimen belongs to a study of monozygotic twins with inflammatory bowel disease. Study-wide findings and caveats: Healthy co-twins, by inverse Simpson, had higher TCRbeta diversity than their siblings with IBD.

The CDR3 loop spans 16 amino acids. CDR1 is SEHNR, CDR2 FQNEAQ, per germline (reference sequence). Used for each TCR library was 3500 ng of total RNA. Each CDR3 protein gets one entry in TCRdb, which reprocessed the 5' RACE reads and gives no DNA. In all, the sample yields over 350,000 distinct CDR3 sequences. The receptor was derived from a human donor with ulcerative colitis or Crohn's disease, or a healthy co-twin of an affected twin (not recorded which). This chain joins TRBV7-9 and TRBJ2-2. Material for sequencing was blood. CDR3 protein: CASSFGSGFYTGELFF.